This entry lists 15 T cell receptor beta chains sequenced from one sample in a study of post-analysis software for immune sequencing data (dated by TCRdb to about 2015). General conclusions and limits of the study: Significantly higher frequencies in patients than in controls were found for a few TRBV segments, including TRBV5-6, TRBV5-1 and TRBV20-1.

These receptors' antigens are unknown. Receptor libraries were prepared by PCR. TCRdb names Illumina HiSeq 2500 as the instrument used. To reduce PCR and sequencing biases, unique molecular identifiers were built into the TCR beta cDNA libraries. Clones were called with MiXCR by TCRdb after fastp trimmed the public reads at Q25, and only in-frame beta chains were retained. Rows are combined by CDR3 protein, so each entry shows the most common genes and DNA. The sample includes about 770,000 distinct CDR3 sequences, with 35% to 55% observed a single time. Roughly 4.5% of the sample comes from the top ten. Sequenced material: blood. All receptors come from a girl aged 5-17 years with multiple sclerosis.

DNA for the CDR3: TGTGCCAGCAGCCCCGGACGGGACCTAGACACTGAAGCTTTCTTT. Its translation is CASSPGRDLDTEAFF. The genes are TRBV11-1 and TRBJ1-1, with D tentatively TRBD1 (5 bases). Trimming shortened V by 5 bases and J by 3 bases, and 16 bases separated the two germline ends. The CDR3 totals 15 residues. Germline-derived CDR1 and CDR2 are SGHAT and FQDESV (reference sequence).

The chain joins TRBV5-1 to TRBJ1-1, with D possibly being TRBD1 (6 bases). Germline V gene data show CDR1 as SGHRS and CDR2 as YFSETQ. This CDR3 is built from 18 residues. V lost 4 bases and J 5 bases, leaving 27 bases between the germline ends. The DNA of the CDR3 is TGCGCCAGCAGCATAAGAAATAACAGGGATTATTCGCGTACTGAAGCTTTCTTT. Its protein product is CASSIRNNRDYSRTEAFF.

This clonotype was seen only a few times. V is TRBV6-5 and J is TRBJ2-7, with no clear D. The V end lost 7 bases, the J end lost 1 base, and 11 bases lay between the germline ends. CDR3 length equals 13 residues. Per the germline V gene, CDR1 is MNHEY and CDR2 is SVGAGI. The CDR3 region has the DNA TGTGCCAGCATAGACGGTGGTTCCTACGAGCAGTACTTC. It encodes CASIDGGSYEQYF.

The chain links TRBV18 to TRBJ2-7; 10 bases are shared with TRBD1. The J call is uncertain, as TRBJ2-4 better fits the DNA end. CDR1 and CDR2 (germline): KGHSH, LQKENI. The CDR3 runs 16 residues. This CDR3 reads CASSPATGGAGNIQYF. The DNA for the CDR3 is TGTGCCAGCTCACCAGCGACAGGGGGCGCGGGAAACATTCAGTACTTC.

This clonotype was detected once. The V call is TRBV28, the J call TRBJ2-7, with 8 bases lining up with TRBD1. Germline CDR1 reads MDHEN; CDR2 reads SYDVKM. V was clipped by 5 bases and J by 2 bases; unmatched bases: 2. This CDR3 is 13 amino acids long. The CDR3 nucleotides are TGTGCCAGCAGTCAGGGGGCAACCTACGAGCAGTACTTC. It codes for CASSQGATYEQYF. Together with reference TRBV28 and TRBJ2-7, the CDR3 gives the full variable domain: DVKVTQSSRYLVKRTGEKVFLECVQDMDHENMFWYRQDPGLGLRLIYFSYDVKMKEKGDIPEGYSVSREKKERFSLILESASTNQTSMYLCASSQGATYEQYFGPGTRLTVT.

The rearrangement joins TRBV3-1 to TRBJ2-1; 10 bases map to TRBD2. Germline lookup yields CDR1 LGHDT and CDR2 YNNKEL (reference sequence). V was clipped by 1 base and J by 5 bases; unmatched bases: 5. CDR3 length: 16 amino acids. CDR3 in amino acids: CASSQVTSGFHNEQFF. In nucleotides, the CDR3 is TGTGCCAGCAGCCAAGTGACTAGCGGGTTCCACAATGAGCAGTTCTTC.

This clonotype was observed a handful of times. One end of the junction varies from germline; a read error may be responsible. This sequence joins TRBV10-3 and TRBJ2-6; D call uncertain. Per the germline V gene, CDR1 is ENHRY and CDR2 is SYGVKD. The CDR3 has 13 amino acids. The CDR3 coding sequence is TGTGCCACCAGTGTTACTGGGGCCAACGTCCTGACTTTC. Translated, it gives CATSVTGANVLTF.

This clonotype was detected a few times. The chain uses TRBV13 and TRBJ2-1; 9 positions agree with TRBD1. Trimming took 1 base from V and 6 from J; bases not matched to a gene: 4. Germline V gene sequence: CDR1 PRHDT, CDR2 FYEKMQ (reference sequence). The CDR3 spans 15 residues. The CDR3 DNA sequence: TGTGCCAGCAGCTTAGTGGGACAGGGTGGCAATGAGCAGTTCTTC. This encodes CASSLVGQGGNEQFF.

V is TRBV6-6 and J is TRBJ1-1; D perhaps matches TRBD1 (5 bases). V was cut by 6 bases and J by 11 bases, with 19 bases left in between. Germline CDR1 reads MNHNY; CDR2 reads SVGAGI (reference sequence). This CDR3 is built from 13 residues. The CDR3 sequence: CASSFNRMLGAFF. The CDR3 nucleotides are TGTGCCAGCAGCTTTAACAGGATGTTGGGGGCTTTCTTT.

This chain joins TRBV7-2 and TRBJ1-2; the D is unclear. Trimming stripped 5 bases from V and 5 bases from J, with 12 bases between. Germline assignment: CDR1 SGHTA and CDR2 FQGNSA. This CDR3 has 13 amino acids. The CDR3 loop is CASSPGVRYGYTF. In DNA, the CDR3 is TGTGCCAGCAGCCCAGGAGTTAGATATGGCTACACCTTC.

This clonotype was counted a few times. This chain connects TRBV3-1 to TRBJ1-5; D remains unclear. CDR1 is LGHDT and CDR2 is YNNKEL in the germline V gene (reference sequence). The length of the CDR3 is 15 residues. With 1 base removed from V and 5 bases from J, the gap between germline ends came to 12 bases. The CDR3 loop reads CASSQGRVLHQPQHF. CDR3 DNA: TGTGCCAGCAGCCAAGGGCGAGTTCTGCATCAGCCCCAGCATTTT.

The V and J genes are TRBV6-1 and TRBJ2-7; D gene unclear. V lost 2 bases and J 3 bases, leaving 5 bases between the germline ends. CDR1 and CDR2 from the germline V gene are MNHNS and SASEGT. The CDR3 runs 12 residues. This chain's CDR3 is CASSEFRYEQYF. The CDR3 DNA reads as TGTGCCAGCAGTGAATTCCGCTACGAGCAGTACTTC.

This sequence joins TRBV7-2 and TRBJ2-1; D unresolved. Germline V gene data show CDR1 as SGHTA and CDR2 as FQGNSA. V lost 6 bases, J lost 10 bases, and 13 bases lay in between. CDR3 length equals 12 residues. The CDR3 spells CASSRTDREQFF. CDR3 bases: TGTGCCAGCAGTAGGACCGATCGCGAGCAGTTCTTC.

The chain employs TRBV5-1 and TRBJ2-3; D is uncertain. V was trimmed by 4 bases and J by 2 bases, leaving 8 bases between them. CDR3 size: 13 residues. The germline V gene encodes CDR1 SGHRS and CDR2 YFSETQ. The chain's CDR3 is CASSKELTDTQYF. DNA for the CDR3: TGCGCCAGCAGCAAAGAACTCACAGATACGCAGTATTTT.

The chain carries TRBV6-1 and TRBJ2-5; D could derive from TRBD1 or TRBD2 (5 bases each). The CDR3 is 12 amino acids. The ends were cut back, 8 bases at V and 5 bases at J, with 12 bases in the middle. CDR1 and CDR2 (germline): MNHNS, SASEGT. The CDR3, as DNA: TGTGCCAGCCAACGGGGCGGGGAGACCCAGTACTTC. Encoded protein: CASQRGGETQYF.